Listed below are T cell receptor beta chains from one sample, sequenced in a study of blood T cell repertoires in COVID-19. This table comes from immunoSEQ multiplex PCR, and its TCRdb copy is limited to in-frame clones, with some not included. The sample has roughly 290,000 clones; roughly 90% are singletons. Sample: peripheral blood. These receptor sequences come from a woman between 25 and 40 years old with COVID-19, enrolled during active disease. Each CDR3 is given without its conserved first and last residue.

TRBV5-1	TRBJ1-4	ASSLGARATNEKLF
TRBV20-1	TRBJ2-7	SAIEAGKGYEQY
TRBV7-9	TRBJ1-4	ASSLRQFEKLF
TRBV7-3	TRBJ2-5	ASSPGRGDNHMRDQETQY
TRBV24-1	TRBJ2-2	ATSDPGTGQTGELF
TRBV27	TRBJ2-2	ASSFGGGGRELF
TRBV28	TRBJ1-1	ASSHYREIEAF
TRBV19	TRBJ1-5	ASSTFRTGGIYQPQH
TRBV10-3	TRBJ1-1	AVRRADTEAF
TRBV5-1	TRBJ2-1	ASSLGVLARYNEQF
TRBV28	TRBJ1-4	ASSPRQGREKLF
TRBV9	TRBJ2-1	ASSLPRSGRRNEQF
TRBV7-9	TRBJ2-5	ASSLVDPGGRETQY
TRBV5-6	TRBJ1-1	ASSFPLSDTEAF
TRBV5-5	TRBJ2-5	ASSTDRTGTSDVETQY
TRBV6-2/TRBV6-3	TRBJ1-5	ASSPQGGNQPQH
TRBV4-3	TRBJ2-7	ASSRRLAASYEQY
TRBV7-8	TRBJ1-1	ASSLVGREGEAF
TRBV27	TRBJ2-3	ASSPRTGGATDTQY
TRBV5-4	TRBJ2-7	ASSLGGHSYEQY
TRBV25-1	TRBJ2-1	ASSETSGSYNEQF
TRBV30	TRBJ2-3	AWASGDRDTQY
TRBV5-1	TRBJ1-5	ASSATGEGNQPQH
TRBV4-3	TRBJ2-1	ASSQDGDSDSVQEQF
TRBV6-5	TRBJ1-1	ASSSTQVSRTEAF
TRBV11-2	TRBJ2-2	ASSSFAGVTGELF
TRBV14	TRBJ2-1	ASSPRLAGARQF
TRBV5-1	TRBJ1-6	ASSPGQFVGSPLH
TRBV19	TRBJ1-4	ASSMVRTNEKLF
TRBV6-4	TRBJ2-2	ASSGGQGTGELF
TRBV9	TRBJ2-2	ASSVERERRELF
TRBV27	TRBJ2-5	ASSFQGLQETQY
TRBV6-2/TRBV6-3	TRBJ2-5	ASSYKRGPRETQY
TRBV7-6	TRBJ2-7	ASSPQDIYEQY
TRBV9	TRBJ2-3	ASSPPSGRGGTDTQY
TRBV3-1/TRBV3-2	TRBJ2-5	ASMRELSRGETQY
TRBV28	TRBJ2-7	ASNLMTGLYEQY
TRBV24-1	TRBJ1-5	ATSDPRQGDQPQH
TRBV19	TRBJ1-6	ASNPGQGDSPLH
TRBV28	TRBJ1-2	ASNLMVGQGAGGYT
TRBV19	TRBJ2-7	ASSAFGNSPYEQY
TRBV7-8	TRBJ2-7	ASSTRTSDYEQY
TRBV19	TRBJ2-7	ASSIAGGPYEQY
TRBV28	TRBJ2-7	ASSVITGVGYEQY
TRBV28	TRBJ1-2	ASSDPPGGHGYT
TRBV30	TRBJ1-1	AWNPGQVGTEAF
TRBV5-6	TRBJ2-5	ASSPEQETQY
TRBV6-1	TRBJ2-3	ASSDQGTARPDTQY
TRBV3-1/TRBV3-2	TRBJ1-1	ASSQVPGQGASGTEAF
TRBV6-5	TRBJ1-1	ASSYSRYRKNTEAF
TRBV5-1	TRBJ2-5	ASSLPGQGLETQY
TRBV15	TRBJ1-1	ATSSRVSTEAF
TRBV27	TRBJ1-1	ASSPEALGTEAF
TRBV19	TRBJ1-5	ASFGGGTRNQPQH
TRBV7-2	TRBJ2-3	ASSLAGGSGTDTQY
TRBV20-1	TRBJ2-2	SARGTGELF
TRBV9	TRBJ2-5	ASSVVGQGAETQY
TRBV5-1	TRBJ2-7	ASSLARTGRDEQY
TRBV15	TRBJ2-1	ATSSRGLAAVSYNEQF
TRBV2	TRBJ2-1	ASDRARRGNEQF